The 20 T cell receptor beta chains reported below all come from one sample, sequenced in a study of cytomegalovirus exposure and HLA in healthy donors. 60 Vbeta and 13 Jbeta primers were used in PCR. Generated by immunoSEQ multiplex PCR, the TCRdb table keeps only in-frame clones and is missing some. The sample lists approximately 210,000 clones; about 80% were seen once. Sequencing used PBMCs. The receptor source for this set is a male donor in good health and CMV-seronegative.

V and J are TRBV6-6 and TRBJ2-3; the D gene is possibly TRBD2 (5 bases). CDR1 and CDR2 from the germline V gene are MNHNY and SVGAGI (reference sequence). Trimming removed 5 bases from V and 3 bases from J, with 15 bases in between. There are 15 residues in the CDR3. DNA of the CDR3: TGTGCCAGCAGTAAGGTGGAAGACTATACAGATACGCAGTATTTT. Amino acids: CASSKVEDYTDTQYF.

The chain has TRBV4-2 and TRBJ2-1; 7 bases agree with TRBD2. Germline V gene data show CDR1 as LGHNA and CDR2 as YNFKEQ. J lost 5 bases, V lost 0 bases, and 7 bases had no gene match. This CDR3 contains 16 residues. CDR3 loop: CASSQDLLAENNEQFF. The DNA for the CDR3 is TGTGCCAGCAGCCAAGATCTCCTAGCGGAAAACAATGAGCAGTTCTTC.

The chain carries TRBV7-9 and TRBJ2-7; D might be TRBD1 (6 bases). Per the germline V gene, CDR1 is SEHNR and CDR2 is FQNEAQ (reference sequence). The V end was cut by 5 bases, the J end by 2 bases, with 10 bases between. CDR3 length: 13 residues. The CDR3 sequence is CASSPGVTYEQYF. The CDR3 DNA reads TGTGCCAGCAGCCCAGGGGTAACCTACGAGCAGTACTTC.

Only a few counts were recorded for this clone. The chain employs TRBV6-5 and TRBJ2-7, with a possible D match to TRBD2 (7 bases). The ends were cut back, 11 bases at V and 2 bases at J, with 19 bases in the middle. Germline V gene sequence: CDR1 MNHEY, CDR2 SVGAGI. CDR3 length equals 14 residues. CDR3 nucleotides: TGTGCCTTTACGGGGAGGGGGATCGCCTACGAGCAGTACTTC. Protein sequence: CAFTGRGIAYEQYF.

The rearrangement links TRBV19 to TRBJ2-3, with D possibly being TRBD1 (5 bases). The CDR3 covers 16 residues. Trimming pared 8 bases from V and 1 base from J, leaving 19 bases between. Germline V lookup: CDR1 LNHDA, CDR2 SQIVND (reference sequence). Here the CDR3 DNA reads TGTGCCAGTCCTCCGACAGTTAAGGATGGCACAGATACGCAGTATTTT. This gives the protein CASPPTVKDGTDTQYF.

The chain couples TRBV6-5 to TRBJ2-5; D may be TRBD1 (5 bases). This CDR3 has 13 amino acids. Germline-derived CDR1 and CDR2 are MNHEY and SVGAGI. Trimming took 7 bases from V and 1 from J, leaving 10 bases between them. The CDR3: CASKARAQETQYF. Written as DNA, the CDR3 is TGTGCCAGCAAGGCCAGGGCCCAAGAGACCCAGTACTTC.

The table lists this clone with a count of one. The chain carries TRBV4-1 and TRBJ2-4, with D possibly matching TRBD1 (6 bases). The CDR3 consists of 11 residues. CDR1 is MGHRA and CDR2 is YSYEKL in the germline V gene. V was clipped by 1 base and J by 12 bases, with 7 bases between them. The CDR3, as DNA: TGCGCCAGCAGCCAAGGGGGACATCAGTACTTC. This encodes CASSQGGHQYF.

The chain joins TRBV19 to TRBJ1-2; no reliable D call. Germline CDR1 is LNHDA and CDR2 is SQIVND (reference sequence). Trimming shortened V by 7 bases and J by 4 bases, and 13 bases separated the two germline ends. The CDR3 covers 13 residues. This CDR3 is CASTLLGVYGYTF. The CDR3 DNA reads TGTGCCAGTACCCTCCTCGGGGTCTATGGCTACACCTTC.

The V and J genes are TRBV4-1 and TRBJ2-5; maybe TRBD2 (5 bases). CDR3 length equals 13 residues. The V and J ends lost 5 bases and 2 bases respectively, with 9 bases between them. Looked up from germline, CDR1 is MGHRA and CDR2 is YSYEKL. The CDR3 protein is CASSFGDQETQYF. CDR3 nucleotide sequence: TGCGCCAGCAGCTTCGGGGATCAAGAGACCCAGTACTTC.

The V gene is TRBV28, the J gene TRBJ2-1, with 8 bases matching TRBD2. Germline V gives CDR1 MDHEN, CDR2 SYDVKM. V shed 5 bases, J shed 2 bases, and the junction held 5 bases outside the gene matches. The CDR3 runs to 15 residues. CDR3 amino acids: CASSPPGLAYNEQFF. The CDR3 nucleotides read TGTGCCAGCAGTCCGCCGGGACTAGCCTACAATGAGCAGTTCTTC.

The J gene is TRBJ2-5, the V gene TRBV2; the match to TRBD2 covers 11 bases. Germline-derived CDR1 and CDR2 are SNHLY and FYNNEI. The CDR3 extends over 16 amino acids. The V segment lost 8 bases and the J segment 2 bases; nucleotides outside the gene matches: 10. The DNA for the CDR3 is TGTGCCAGCTCCGGGGGGACTAGCGGTGTTCAAGAGACCCAGTACTTC. Residues: CASSGGTSGVQETQYF.

The chain employs TRBV28 and TRBJ2-1; D is possibly TRBD1 (6 bases). The V end lost 5 bases, the J end lost 0 bases, and 17 bases lay between the germline ends. This CDR3 region has 17 residues. Germline V gene data show CDR1 as MDHEN and CDR2 as SYDVKM. CDR3 bases: TGTGCCAGCAGTCCTCGACAGGCTTTGAGCTCCTACAATGAGCAGTTCTTC. Its translation: CASSPRQALSSYNEQFF. Complete variable domain (other parts from reference TRBV28 and TRBJ2-1): DVKVTQSSRYLVKRTGEKVFLECVQDMDHENMFWYRQDPGLGLRLIYFSYDVKMKEKGDIPEGYSVSREKKERFSLILESASTNQTSMYLCASSPRQALSSYNEQFFGPGTRLTVL.

This chain connects TRBV9 to TRBJ2-5; TRBD1 matches at 7 bases. V shed 4 bases and J 4 bases; nucleotides not matched to a gene: 13. The germline gives CDR1 SGDLS, CDR2 YYNGEE. The CDR3 sequence is 16 residues long. Here the CDR3 reads CASSSGPRGPPETQYF. The CDR3 DNA reads as TGTGCCAGCAGCTCAGGGCCGAGGGGGCCTCCAGAGACCCAGTACTTC.

This clone was seen a few times. This chain connects TRBV10-3 to TRBJ2-1; 11 nucleotides align to TRBD2. Germline V lookup: CDR1 ENHRY, CDR2 SYGVKD. The CDR3 extends over 19 amino acids. Trimming cost V 2 bases and J 6 bases; bases outside gene matches: 15. The CDR3 nucleotides read TGTGCCATCAGTGAGATGGCTAGCGGGGGGTACGGGACTAGCAATGAGCAGTTCTTC. This encodes CAISEMASGGYGTSNEQFF.

This clone was detected only a few times. V gene TRBV25-1 combines with J gene TRBJ2-7, with 10 bases fitting TRBD2. Germline V gene sequence: CDR1 MGHDK, CDR2 SYGVNS. V lost 4 bases, J lost 6 bases, and 9 bases stayed unmatched. The CDR3 is made up of 15 amino acids. For the CDR3, the DNA is TGTGCCAGCAGTGGCTCTACTAGCGGGGACTTCGAGCAGTACTTC. Protein: CASSGSTSGDFEQYF.

This chain uses TRBV7-2 with TRBJ2-1; 10 bases align to TRBD2. Looked up from germline, CDR1 is SGHTA and CDR2 is FQGNSA. V shed 2 bases, J shed 9 bases, and the junction held 4 bases outside the gene matches. The CDR3 sequence is 14 residues long. CDR3: CASSLLGLASEQFF. In nucleotides, the CDR3 is TGTGCCAGCAGCTTATTGGGACTAGCGAGTGAGCAGTTCTTC.

This rearrangement joins TRBV28 to TRBJ1-5; no clear D gene. Germline CDR1 reads MDHEN; CDR2 reads SYDVKM. Trimming took off 1 base at V and 0 bases at J, with 13 bases between the two ends. This CDR3 contains 17 residues. The CDR3 sequence: CASSLSPVLYSNQPQHF. The CDR3 DNA follows: TGTGCCAGCAGTTTATCACCGGTTCTCTATAGCAATCAGCCCCAGCATTTT.

The chain is built from TRBV28 and TRBJ2-7, with 9 bases fitting TRBD2. The germline gives CDR1 MDHEN, CDR2 SYDVKM. J gave up 2 bases and V 7 bases, and 9 bases lay outside the gene matches. This CDR3 is 15 amino acids long. The CDR3 region is CASTARGLATYEQYF. Written as DNA, the CDR3 is TGTGCCAGCACCGCCCGGGGACTAGCCACCTACGAGCAGTACTTC.

The V call is TRBV5-4, the J call TRBJ2-7, with D possibly TRBD1 on 5 matching bases. The CDR3 loop spans 13 amino acids. V was trimmed by 0 bases and J by 2 bases, leaving 6 bases between them. Germline V gene sequence: CDR1 SGHNT, CDR2 YYREEE (reference sequence). CDR3 region: CASSLGGPYEQYF. In DNA form, the CDR3 reads TGTGCCAGCAGCTTGGGGGGCCCCTACGAGCAGTACTTC. Complete variable domain (other parts from reference TRBV5-4 and TRBJ2-7): ETGVTQSPTHLIKTRGQQVTLRCSSQSGHNTVSWYQQALGQGPQFIFQYYREEENGRGNFPPRFSGLQFPNYSSELNVNALELDDSALYLCASSLGGPYEQYFGPGTRLTVT.

The V call is TRBV27, the J call TRBJ2-7; D gene unclear. V dropped 5 bases and J dropped 0 bases, with 8 bases sitting between them. The CDR3 totals 13 residues. Germline V lookup: CDR1 MNHEY, CDR2 SMNVEV (reference sequence). CDR3 nucleotides: TGTGCCAGCAGTCAACGGTCCTCCTACGAGCAGTACTTC. Its protein is CASSQRSSYEQYF.